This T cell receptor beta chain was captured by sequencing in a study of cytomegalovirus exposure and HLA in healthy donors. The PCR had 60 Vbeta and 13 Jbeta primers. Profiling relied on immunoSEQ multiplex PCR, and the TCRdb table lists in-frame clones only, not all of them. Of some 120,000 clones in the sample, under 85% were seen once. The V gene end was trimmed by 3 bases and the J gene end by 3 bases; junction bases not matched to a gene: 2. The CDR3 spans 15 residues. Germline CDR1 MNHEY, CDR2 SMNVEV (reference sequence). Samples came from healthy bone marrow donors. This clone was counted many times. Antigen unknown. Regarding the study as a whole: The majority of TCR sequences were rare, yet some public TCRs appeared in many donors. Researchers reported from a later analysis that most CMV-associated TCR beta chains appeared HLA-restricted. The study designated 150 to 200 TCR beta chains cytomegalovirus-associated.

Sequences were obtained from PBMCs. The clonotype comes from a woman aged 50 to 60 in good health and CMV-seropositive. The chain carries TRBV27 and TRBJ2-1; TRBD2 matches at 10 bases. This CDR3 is CASSFVAGGYNEQFF. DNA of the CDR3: TGTGCCAGCAGTTTTGTAGCGGGAGGCTACAATGAGCAGTTCTTC.